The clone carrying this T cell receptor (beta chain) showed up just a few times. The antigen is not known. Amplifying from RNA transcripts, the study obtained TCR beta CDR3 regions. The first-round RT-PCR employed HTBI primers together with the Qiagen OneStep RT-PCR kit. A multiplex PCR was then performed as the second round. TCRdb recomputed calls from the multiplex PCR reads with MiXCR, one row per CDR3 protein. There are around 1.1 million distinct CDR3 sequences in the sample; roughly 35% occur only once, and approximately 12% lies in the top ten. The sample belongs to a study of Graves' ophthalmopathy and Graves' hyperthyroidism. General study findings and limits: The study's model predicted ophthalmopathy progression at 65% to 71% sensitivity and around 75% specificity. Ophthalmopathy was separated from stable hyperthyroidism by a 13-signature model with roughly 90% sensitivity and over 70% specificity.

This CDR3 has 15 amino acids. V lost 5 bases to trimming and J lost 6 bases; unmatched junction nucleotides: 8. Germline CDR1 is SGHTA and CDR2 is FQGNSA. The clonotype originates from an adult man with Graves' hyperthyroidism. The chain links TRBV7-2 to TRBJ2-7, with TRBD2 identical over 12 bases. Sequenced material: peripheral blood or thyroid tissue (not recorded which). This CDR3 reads CASSPTSGGFREQYF. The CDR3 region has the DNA TGTGCCAGCAGCCCTACTAGCGGGGGGTTTCGCGAGCAGTACTTC.